These 5 T cell receptor beta chains came from one sample sequenced in a study of shared clonotypes between healthy human individuals. Only in-frame clones appear in the TCRdb table, and some are missing; sequencing was by immunoSEQ multiplex PCR. The sample includes 200,000 to 250,000 clones, about 65% of them seen just once. The material sequenced was memory CD4+ T cells sorted from blood. The subset was: CD45RA-negative fraction. Receptors were obtained from a man in his thirties or forties in good health.

The chain has TRBV5-5 and TRBJ1-2, with unresolved D. Germline V gene lookup returns CDR1 SGHKS and CDR2 YYEKEE (reference sequence). Trimming left V 0 bases short and J 5 bases short, with 11 bases between. The CDR3 is 14 residues long. The CDR3 sequence is CASSLGYGRYGYTF. The CDR3 DNA reads as TGTGCCAGCAGCTTGGGGTACGGGCGTTATGGCTACACCTTC.

The chain links TRBV7-2 to TRBJ2-7; 12 nucleotides agree with TRBD2. V trimming: 1 base; J trimming: 4 bases; junction bases outside the gene matches: 5. Germline V gene sequence: CDR1 SGHTA, CDR2 FQGNSA. The CDR3 loop spans 16 amino acids. Here the CDR3 reads CASSLGDLAGGYEQYF. The CDR3, as DNA: TGTGCCAGCAGCTTAGGGGACCTAGCGGGAGGGTACGAGCAGTACTTC.

This clone has more than one count but fewer than ten. The J gene is TRBJ2-7, the V gene TRBV7-3; 8 bases match TRBD2. The CDR3 loop spans 14 amino acids. Germline V gene sequence: CDR1 SGHTA, CDR2 FQGTGA. With V trimmed by 5 bases and J by 3 bases, 6 bases remained unmatched. In DNA, the CDR3 is TGTGCCAGCAGCCGAGCGGGAGCTGGCTACGAGCAGTACTTC. Translating gives CASSRAGAGYEQYF.

The V and J genes are TRBV11-2 and TRBJ2-7, with 7 nucleotides matching TRBD1. The germline CDR1 and CDR2 sequences are SGHAT and FQNNGV. J was trimmed by 6 bases and V by 5 bases; bases with no gene match: 4. The CDR3 runs to 12 residues. CDR3 in amino acids: CASSPTGTEQYF. The DNA for the CDR3 is TGTGCCAGCAGCCCGACAGGGACCGAGCAGTACTTC.

This clone was found a few times. V and J are TRBV7-8 and TRBJ2-7; TRBD1 is a possible D gene (5 bases). Trimming took 4 bases from V and 6 from J, leaving 10 bases between them. CDR1 SGHVS and CDR2 FQNEAQ come from the germline V gene. This CDR3 contains 12 residues. The CDR3 protein is CASSYLGREQYF. The CDR3 DNA reads as TGTGCCAGCAGCTACCTGGGGCGCGAGCAGTACTTC. The full variable domain, in which reference TRBV7-8 and TRBJ2-7 provide the parts outside the CDR3, is GAGVSQSPRYKVAKRGQDVALRCDPISGHVSLFWYQQALGQGPEFLTYFQNEAQLDKSGLPSDRFFAERPEGSVSTLKIQRTQQEDSAVYLCASSYLGREQYFGPGTRLTVT.